This T cell receptor beta chain comes out of a study of OX40 agonist ivuxolimab in advanced cancers. J was trimmed by 2 bases and V by 2 bases; bases with no gene match: 13. The CDR3 length is 18 residues. Per the germline V gene, CDR1 is SGHDT and CDR2 is YYEEEE. Method: immunoSEQ multiplex PCR; TCRdb's copy keeps in-frame clones and lacks some. The sample lists over 60,000 clones; 80% to 90% were seen once. A history of autoimmune disease or systemic immunosuppression excluded patients. Broader study findings: With doses of 0.1 to 3.0 mg/kg, CD4+ and CD8+ blood T cells had undergone clonal expansion by week 6.

Worth noting for this clone: What it binds is not known.

The origin of this receptor is an adult with an advanced solid tumor such as melanoma, head and neck, liver or kidney cancer. This rearrangement joins TRBV5-6 to TRBJ1-5, with 7 bases identical to TRBD1. The sequencing here drew on CD4+ or CD8+ T cells sorted from blood, taken in a trial of the OX40 agonist ivuxolimab. Here the CDR3 DNA reads TGTGCCAGCAGCTTTTACACCTTCAGGGGGTCGGGCAATCAGCCCCAGCATTTT. Protein sequence: CASSFYTFRGSGNQPQHF.